Listed here is a single TCR beta chain. What it binds is not known. This sample was taken from a study of shared clonotypes between healthy human individuals. Study-wide context: CD4 naive and CD4 memory each took three plates per donor, while CD8 naive took two and CD8 memory one.

Overall study findings and caveats: Memory subsets generally showed smaller estimated richness than naive subsets did. Shared clonotypes across all four donors exceeded non-shared ones in generation probability.

All participating donors were Caucasian adults from Nashville, Tennessee. The repertoire was sequenced with immunoSEQ multiplex PCR; TCRdb's copy has only in-frame clones and lacks some. Of about 520,000 clones in the sample, 95% to 97% were seen once. This CDR3 spans 13 amino acids. CDR1 SEHNR and CDR2 FQNEAQ come from the germline V gene (reference sequence). The material sequenced was naive CD4+ T cells sorted from blood. The subset denotes: CD45RA+ positively selected. The chain is built from TRBV7-9 and TRBJ2-5, with unresolved D. The better agreement between TRBJ2-7 and the DNA end casts doubt on the J call. The receptor comes from a woman aged 25 to 39 in good health. The chain's CDR3 is CASSPAGSYEQYF. DNA for the CDR3: TGTGCCAGCAGCCCCGCCGGTTCCTACGAGCAGTACTTC.